The 24 T cell receptor beta chains in this list originate from one sample, sequenced in a study of CD8 T cells in Susac syndrome. cDNA came from around 0.5 to 1 ug RNA primed by random hexamers. TCRdb re-called the immunoSEQ multiplex PCR reads with MiXCR, one entry per CDR3 protein. The sample lists 230,000 or so distinct CDR3 sequences, 95% occurring once. Input material: CD4+ T cells from PBMCs. The receptor set was obtained from a human donor with multiple sclerosis.

This chain joins TRBV20-1 and TRBJ2-1; 11 bases match TRBD2. J was trimmed by 4 bases and V by 3 bases; bases with no gene match: 2. Germline lookup yields CDR1 DFQATT and CDR2 SNEGSKA (reference sequence). The CDR3 spans 14 residues. The CDR3 region is CSASSGRVYNEQFF. CDR3 in DNA: TGCAGTGCTAGTAGCGGGAGGGTTTACAATGAGCAGTTCTTC.

This clonotype was detected only once. V gene TRBV20-1 combines with J gene TRBJ2-2; D is possibly TRBD1 (6 bases). Trimming took 1 base from V and 6 from J, leaving 9 bases between them. This CDR3 region has 13 residues. Germline V gene sequence: CDR1 DFQATT, CDR2 SNEGSKA (reference sequence). The CDR3 here is CSARAQGPGELFF. CDR3 sequence (DNA): TGCAGTGCTAGAGCACAGGGCCCCGGGGAGCTGTTTTTT.

J is TRBJ2-7 and V is TRBV4-2; D is uncertain. CDR1 LGHNA and CDR2 YNFKEQ come from the germline V gene. Trimming removed 1 base at V and 3 bases at J, with 10 bases between. The CDR3 totals 14 residues. Written as DNA, the CDR3 is TGTGCCAGCAGCCAAGCGAAGACAAACTACGAGCAGTACTTC. Protein product: CASSQAKTNYEQYF.

The CDR3 sequence is CSVDRDHTGELFF. The CDR3 nucleotides are TGCAGCGTAGACAGGGACCACACCGGGGAGCTGTTTTTT. The gene calls are TRBV29-1 and TRBJ2-2, with 7 positions matching TRBD1. The CDR3 spans 13 residues. Per the germline V gene, CDR1 is SQVTM and CDR2 is ANQGSEA. Trimming at V came to 6 bases and at J to 3 bases, leaving 4 bases not matched to a gene.

V and J are TRBV13 and TRBJ1-1; the D is unclear. The CDR3 runs to 14 residues. The V gene lost 0 bases and the J gene lost 2 bases, with 7 bases spanning the gap. CDR1 PRHDT and CDR2 FYEKMQ come from the germline V gene (reference sequence). The CDR3 nucleotides read TGTGCCAGCAGCTTAGGGACCGTTAACACTGAAGCTTTCTTT. As protein: CASSLGTVNTEAFF.

The chain uses TRBV6-5 and TRBJ2-3; D is ambiguous. In germline, CDR1 is MNHEY, CDR2 SVGAGI. This CDR3 spans 12 amino acids. V dropped 0 bases and J dropped 7 bases, with 5 bases sitting between them. The DNA of the CDR3 is TGTGCCAGCAGTTACTCCGGGTATACGCAGTATTTT. Amino acids: CASSYSGYTQYF.

This chain uses TRBV20-1 with TRBJ1-2; D may be TRBD1 (6 bases). CDR3 length: 11 amino acids. Trimming shortened V by 4 bases and J by 7 bases, and 10 bases separated the two germline ends. Per germline, CDR1 DFQATT and CDR2 SNEGSKA (reference sequence). The CDR3 region is CSATGVGGYTF. The CDR3 DNA reads as TGCAGTGCTACAGGGGTGGGTGGCTACACCTTC.

The rearrangement links TRBV7-3 to TRBJ2-2; the D is unclear. CDR3 length: 13 residues. Germline V lookup: CDR1 SGHTA, CDR2 FQGTGA. The germline V and J ends were trimmed by 1 base and 5 bases, with 5 bases remaining between them. The CDR3 bases are TGTGCCAGCAGCTTAATCTCGACCGGGGAGCTGTTTTTT. Its protein is CASSLISTGELFF.

V usage is TRBV12-3 or TRBV12-4 and J usage is TRBJ2-3, with D hard to call. This CDR3 is 15 amino acids long. V was trimmed by 7 bases and J by 0 bases, leaving 14 bases between them. CDR3 coding DNA: TGTGCCAGCACCTTGGGGAACCCTAGCACAGATACGCAGTATTTT. Protein product: CASTLGNPSTDTQYF.

The CDR3 here is CASSQVPGQTNQPQHF. The DNA for the CDR3 is TGCGCCAGCAGCCAAGTGCCGGGACAGACCAATCAGCCCCAGCATTTT. This chain uses TRBV4-1 with TRBJ1-5; 7 positions match TRBD1. CDR3 length: 16 residues. The V gene end was trimmed by 1 base and the J gene end by 3 bases; junction bases not matched to a gene: 6. Per germline, CDR1 MGHRA and CDR2 YSYEKL.

The rearrangement uses TRBV11-2 and TRBJ2-3; the match to TRBD2 covers 7 bases. V shed 3 bases and J 5 bases; nucleotides not matched to a gene: 23. The CDR3 spans 20 residues. CDR1 is SGHAT and CDR2 is FQNNGV in the germline V gene. CDR3 amino acids: CASSFHRTLAAGTARDTQYF. In DNA form, the CDR3 reads TGTGCCAGCAGCTTCCACCGAACCCTTGCAGCGGGAACGGCGAGAGATACGCAGTATTTT. Full variable domain (remainder filled in from reference TRBV11-2 and TRBJ2-3): EAGVAQSPRYKIIEKRQSVAFWCNPISGHATLYWYQQILGQGPKLLIQFQNNGVVDDSQLPKDRFSAERLKGVDSTLKIQPAKLEDSAVYLCASSFHRTLAAGTARDTQYFGPGTRLTVL.

The chain links TRBV3-1 to TRBJ2-5, with D possibly being TRBD1 (6 bases). The CDR3 is made up of 16 amino acids. Trimming stripped 5 bases from V and 3 bases from J, with 19 bases between. In germline, CDR1 is LGHDT, CDR2 YNNKEL (reference sequence). DNA for the CDR3: TGTGCCAGCAGCGTAACAGGGTGGGGAGAGGAAGAGACCCAGTACTTC. It codes for CASSVTGWGEEETQYF.

The rearrangement joins TRBV29-1 to TRBJ1-2; D perhaps matches TRBD1 (6 bases). Trimming removed 1 base at V and 4 bases at J, with 22 bases between. The germline V gene has CDR1 SQVTM and CDR2 ANQGSEA. This CDR3 comprises 17 residues. The DNA for the CDR3 is TGCAGCGTTGAAGGTCGCAGGGGCGCTGAACTTGGCTATGGCTACACCTTC. Translating gives CSVEGRRGAELGYGYTF.

The chain couples TRBV20-1 to TRBJ2-7; 10 bases are a match to TRBD2. J was trimmed by 2 bases and V by 1 base; bases with no gene match: 2. Germline assignment: CDR1 DFQATT and CDR2 SNEGSKA (reference sequence). The CDR3 is made up of 14 amino acids. The CDR3: CSARALAGAYEQYF. CDR3 in DNA: TGCAGTGCTAGAGCTCTAGCGGGGGCCTACGAGCAGTACTTC.

This clonotype appeared a single time. The chain is built from TRBV29-1 and TRBJ2-7; possible D gene TRBD2, 6 bases. CDR3 length: 16 amino acids. Trimming left V 7 bases short and J 1 base short, with 23 bases between. Looked up from germline, CDR1 is SQVTM and CDR2 is ANQGSEA. The CDR3 region has the DNA TGCAGCGCCCTACGGTTCAGCGGGCTTAGGTCCTACGAGCAGTACTTC. It encodes CSALRFSGLRSYEQYF.

V is TRBV6-2 or TRBV6-3 and J is TRBJ2-2; 12 bases are a match to TRBD2. CDR1 and CDR2 from the germline V gene are MNHEY and SVGEGT. J gave up 0 bases and V 6 bases, and 8 bases lay outside the gene matches. The CDR3 extends over 18 amino acids. DNA of the CDR3: TGTGCCAGCAGCCCTTCGGGACTAGCGGGCCCGAACACCGGGGAGCTGTTTTTT. This encodes CASSPSGLAGPNTGELFF.

This chain links TRBV12-3 or TRBV12-4 with TRBJ1-2, with D hard to call. The CDR3 sequence is 13 residues long. The V and J ends lost 3 bases and 3 bases respectively, with 8 bases between them. CDR3 protein: CASSLQKHYGYTF. Written as DNA, the CDR3 is TGTGCCAGCAGTTTGCAGAAACACTATGGCTACACCTTC.

The CDR3 bases are TGTGCCAGTAGTATCATTCATGGGACTGAAGCTTTCTTT. Its translation: CASSIIHGTEAFF. The rearrangement links TRBV19 to TRBJ1-1; D not resolved. Germline CDR1 is LNHDA and CDR2 is SQIVND (reference sequence). The CDR3 consists of 13 residues. Trimming cost V 3 bases and J 5 bases, with 10 bases left between them.

The genes are TRBV30 and TRBJ1-1; D uncertain. CDR1 is GTSNPN, CDR2 SVGIG, per germline (reference sequence). V was cut by 3 bases and J by 0 bases, with 20 bases left in between. This CDR3 region has 17 residues. The CDR3 is CAWSPLSSSLVNTEAFF. CDR3 nucleotide sequence: TGTGCCTGGAGCCCATTATCCTCCTCACTAGTGAACACTGAAGCTTTCTTT.

The chain carries TRBV6-1 and TRBJ1-1; 7 bases agree with TRBD1. Germline V gene sequence: CDR1 MNHNS, CDR2 SASEGT. This CDR3 has 12 amino acids. Trimming took 11 bases from V and 5 from J; bases not matched to a gene: 8. The CDR3 loop reads CAARGGNTEAFF. In nucleotides, the CDR3 is TGTGCCGCCCGAGGGGGCAATACTGAAGCTTTCTTT.

The genes are TRBV15 and TRBJ2-2; 9 bases agree with TRBD2. The CDR3 is 18 residues long. J lost 6 bases, V lost 5 bases, and 16 bases had no gene match. CDR1 is LNHNV and CDR2 is YYDKDF in the germline V gene (reference sequence). The CDR3 bases are TGTGCCACCAGCCCCCTAGAGGCTAGCGGGATGAGGGCCGGGGAGCTGTTTTTT. It specifies CATSPLEASGMRAGELFF.

V usage is TRBV30 and J usage is TRBJ1-2; D gene uncertain. The CDR3 consists of 14 residues. In germline, CDR1 is GTSNPN, CDR2 SVGIG (reference sequence). V was shortened by 2 bases and J by 5 bases, with 15 bases between the two germline ends. CDR3 in amino acids: CAWSQASPTYGYTF. In DNA form, the CDR3 reads TGTGCCTGGAGTCAGGCCTCACCTACGTATGGCTACACCTTC.

V usage is TRBV30 and J usage is TRBJ2-2, with unresolved D. Trimming left V 5 bases short and J 5 bases short, with 9 bases between. This CDR3 is built from 12 residues. CDR1 and CDR2 (germline): GTSNPN, SVGIG (reference sequence). The CDR3 bases are TGTGCCTGGGGGAAAGGTACCGGGGAGCTGTTTTTT. Translation: CAWGKGTGELFF.

This sequence joins TRBV5-4 and TRBJ1-4, with a weak D call TRBD1 (5 bases). CDR3 length: 14 residues. From germline, CDR1 is SGHNT and CDR2 YYREEE (reference sequence). V gave up 3 bases and J gave up 6 bases, with 12 bases separating them. In nucleotides, the CDR3 is TGTGCCAGCAGCTCCCAGGGATCTGATGAAAAACTGTTTTTT. Its protein is CASSSQGSDEKLFF.